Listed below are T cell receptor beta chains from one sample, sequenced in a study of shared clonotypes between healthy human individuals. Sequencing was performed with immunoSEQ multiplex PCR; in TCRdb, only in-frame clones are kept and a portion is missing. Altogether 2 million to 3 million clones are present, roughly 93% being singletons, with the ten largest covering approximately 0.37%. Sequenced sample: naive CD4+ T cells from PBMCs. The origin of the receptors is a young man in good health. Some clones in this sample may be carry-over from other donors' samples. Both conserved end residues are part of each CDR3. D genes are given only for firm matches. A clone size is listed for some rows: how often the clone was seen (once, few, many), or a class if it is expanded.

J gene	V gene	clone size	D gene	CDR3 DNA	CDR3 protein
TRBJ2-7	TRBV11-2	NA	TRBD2	TGTGCCAGCAGCTTCGACAGCCACACTAGCGGGCGGGACTACGAGCAGTACTTC	CASSFDSHTSGRDYEQYF
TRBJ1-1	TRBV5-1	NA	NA	TGCGCCAGCAGCCCCGGACTGACTAGTAAAGCTTTCTTT	CASSPGLTSKAFF
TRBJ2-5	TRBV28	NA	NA	TGTGCCAGCGGTGTGCGGTCCTCGGAGACCCAGTACTTC	CASGVRSSETQYF
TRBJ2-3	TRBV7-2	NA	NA	TGTGCCAGCAGCTTAAAGGGAGATACGCAGTATTTT	CASSLKGDTQYF
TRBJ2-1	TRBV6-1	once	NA	TGTGCCAGCAGGGAAGGTGTGTTTATCGGGTACAATGAGCAGTTCTTC	CASREGVFIGYNEQFF
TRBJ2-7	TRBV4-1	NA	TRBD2	TGCGCCAGCAGCCAAGAAACCGGACTAGCGGGAGAATTCTCCTCCTACGAGCAGTACTTC	CASSQETGLAGEFSSYEQYF
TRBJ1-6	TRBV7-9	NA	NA	TGTGCCAGCAGTTTCCTGACTGATTCACCCCTCCACTTT	CASSFLTDSPLHF
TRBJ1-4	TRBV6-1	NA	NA	TGTGCCAGCAGTGAAGTTCCGGCTAGTTCAAGAGAAAAACTGTTTTTT	CASSEVPASSREKLFF
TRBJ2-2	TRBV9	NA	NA	TGTGCCAGCAGCGGACAGCCGAACACCGGGGAGCTGTTTTTT	CASSGQPNTGELFF
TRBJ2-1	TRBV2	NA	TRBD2	TGTGCCAGCAGAGGCCTAGCGGGAGTCGTCAATGAGCAGTTCTTC	CASRGLAGVVNEQFF
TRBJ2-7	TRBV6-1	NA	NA	TGTGCCAGCAGTGAAGGCAGCTACGAGCAGTACTTC	CASSEGSYEQYF
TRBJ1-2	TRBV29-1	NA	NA	TGCAGCGTTGTACAGAACTATGGCTACACCTTC	CSVVQNYGYTF
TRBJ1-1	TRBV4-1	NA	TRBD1	TGCGCCAGCAGCCAGCCGGGACAGGGGAACACTGAAGCTTTCTTT	CASSQPGQGNTEAFF
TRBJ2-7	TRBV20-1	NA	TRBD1	TGCAGTGCATGGACAGGGTACGAGCAGTACTTC	CSAWTGYEQYF
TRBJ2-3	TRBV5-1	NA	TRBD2	TGCGCCAGCAGCTTGGGAGGGAGGGGAGATACGCAGTATTTT	CASSLGGRGDTQYF
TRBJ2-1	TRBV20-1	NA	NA	TGCAGTGCTGGGGGCCATGAGCAGTTCTTC	CSAGGHEQFF
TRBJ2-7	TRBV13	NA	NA	TGTGCCAGCAGCTTAGGGATCTCTTTCTCCTACGAGCAGTACTTC	CASSLGISFSYEQYF
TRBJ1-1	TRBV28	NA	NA	TGTGCCAGCGGGGTGGGGACACGGTTTCGTAGCACTGAAGCTTTCTTT	CASGVGTRFRSTEAFF
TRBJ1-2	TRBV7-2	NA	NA	TGTGCCAGCAGAATGCGCCCGGGGGACGGCTATGGCTACACCTTC	CASRMRPGDGYGYTF
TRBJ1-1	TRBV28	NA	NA	TGTGCCAGCAGTTTTGCGGACAGATTGAACACTGAAGCTTTCTTT	CASSFADRLNTEAFF
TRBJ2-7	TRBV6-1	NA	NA	TGTGCCAGCAGTGAACTTGTCGGGGCTAGCCGCTACTACGAGCAGTACTTC	CASSELVGASRYYEQYF
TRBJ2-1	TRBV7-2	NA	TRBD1	TGTGCCAGCAGCGCCGCCCGGGACAGGGGTATCAATGAGCAGTTCTTC	CASSAARDRGINEQFF
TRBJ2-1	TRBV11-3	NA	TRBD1	TGTGCCAGCAGCTTAGAATGGGACAGAAGGCAGTTCTTC	CASSLEWDRRQFF
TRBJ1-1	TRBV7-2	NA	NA	TGTGCCAGCAGCCGCCAGGCGGGGGGAGTTACTGAAGCTTTCTTT	CASSRQAGGVTEAFF
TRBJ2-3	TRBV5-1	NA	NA	TGCGCCAGCAGCCCGGGACTGAGCACAGATACGCAGTATTTT	CASSPGLSTDTQYF
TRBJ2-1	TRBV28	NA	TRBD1	TGTGCCAGCACTCTGACAGGGAACAATGAGCAGTTCTTC	CASTLTGNNEQFF